This T cell receptor beta chain was retrieved from a study of OX40 agonist ivuxolimab in advanced cancers. Study context: Dose-escalation cases comprised hepatocellular carcinoma, melanoma, renal cell or head and neck cancer. Study-wide points: Expanded clones tended on average to be more numerous among CD8+ T cells than CD4+.

TCRdb's table, derived via immunoSEQ multiplex PCR, lists solely in-frame clones and lacks some. The table has over 40,000 clones, 75% to 90% seen once. The CDR3 runs 16 residues. Germline CDR1 and CDR2: ENHRY and SYGVKD. V lost 2 bases, J lost 4 bases, and 16 bases lay in between. About this clone: Its cognate antigen is unknown.

The chain is built from TRBV10-3 and TRBJ2-3, with D possibly being TRBD2 (7 bases). Sequencing used CD4+ or CD8+ T cells sorted from blood, obtained in a trial of the OX40 agonist ivuxolimab. This TCR was recovered from an adult with an advanced solid tumor such as melanoma, head and neck, liver or kidney cancer. DNA for the CDR3: TGTGCCATCAGTGAGCCTCTGGGGGGGCAATCAGATACGCAGTATTTT. Its protein is CAISEPLGGQSDTQYF.